This TCR beta chain was found in a study of read filtering for tumor transcriptome and immune sequencing. In its sample, this clonotype was seen many times. Germline CDR1 SGHVS, CDR2 FQNEAQ. This CDR3 is built from 14 residues. V lost 5 bases and J 5 bases, leaving 13 bases between the germline ends. This library used roughly 400 ng RNA and molecular barcoded adaptors spanning alpha/delta and beta/gamma chains. MiXCR, run by TCRdb on the reads, gives a single entry per CDR3 protein. The sample includes tens of thousands of distinct CDR3 sequences, about 12% of them seen just once. The clonotype originates from a donor over 35 with multiple myeloma. The V and J genes are TRBV7-8 and TRBJ1-5; a weak D match, TRBD1 (5 bases). Sequencing was done on a sample of a population of CD138-negative cells sorted from bone marrow. The CDR3 spells CASSPRRDDQPQHF. For the CDR3, the DNA is TGTGCCAGCAGCCCCCGCAGGGATGATCAGCCCCAGCATTTT.